The 32 T cell receptor beta chains given below trace back to one sample, sequenced in a study of T cells in Graves' hyperthyroidism and ophthalmopathy. What was amplified from RNA transcripts were TCR beta CDR3 regions. First-round RT-PCR targeting the TCR CDR3 was performed with the HTBI primer set. Each CDR3 protein is one row after TCRdb ran MiXCR on the multiplex PCR reads. The sample includes about 640,000 distinct CDR3 sequences, around 20% of them seen just once. Source material: blood. The receptor source for this set is a man in his thirties or forties with Graves' ophthalmopathy.

This clonotype has at least ten counts. This rearrangement joins TRBV29-1 to TRBJ2-7, with 10 bases matching TRBD2. Germline CDR1 and CDR2: SQVTM and ANQGSEA. V dropped 6 bases and J dropped 0; count of bases not matched to a gene: 5. The length of the CDR3 is 14 residues. Here the CDR3 DNA reads TGCAGCGTACCCCCTAGCGGGAGCTCCTACGAGCAGTACTTC. It specifies CSVPPSGSSYEQYF.

This clonotype was found a few times. This chain links TRBV19 with TRBJ2-5; D gene uncertain. Germline V CDR1 and CDR2: LNHDA, SQIVND (reference sequence). Trimming stripped 2 bases from V and 4 bases from J, with 5 bases between. The CDR3 extends over 12 amino acids. In DNA form, the CDR3 reads TGTGCCAGTAGTATACTCGGAGAGACCCAGTACTTC. It is translated as CASSILGETQYF.

The chain recombines TRBV4-3 with TRBJ2-1; 13 nucleotides match TRBD2. J lost 7 bases, V lost 0 bases, and 12 bases had no gene match. Germline-derived CDR1 and CDR2 are LGHNA and YSLEER. The CDR3 totals 19 residues. This chain's CDR3 is CASSQDLPGTSGRGNEQFF. The CDR3 DNA follows: TGCGCCAGCAGCCAAGATCTTCCGGGAACTAGCGGGAGGGGGAATGAGCAGTTCTTC.

V usage is TRBV20-1 and J usage is TRBJ2-7; D remains ambiguous. V was clipped by 5 bases and J by 3 bases, with 14 bases between them. CDR1 and CDR2 from the germline V gene are DFQATT and SNEGSKA (reference sequence). The CDR3 spans 13 residues. This CDR3 reads CSARPIYSYEQYF. CDR3 nucleotide sequence: TGCAGTGCTCGCCCGATTTATAGCTACGAGCAGTACTTC.

This clonotype was seen a handful of times. This rearrangement joins TRBV6-1 to TRBJ1-1; D is uncertain. V lost 7 bases to trimming and J lost 10 bases, with 13 bases between them. The CDR3 has 11 amino acids. The germline V gene encodes CDR1 MNHNS and CDR2 SASEGT. The CDR3 protein is CASMRETTAFF. The CDR3 coding sequence is TGTGCCAGCATGAGGGAGACGACAGCTTTCTTT.

The rearrangement links TRBV9 to TRBJ2-3, with D maybe TRBD2 (6 bases). V dropped 2 bases and J dropped 3 bases, with 13 bases sitting between them. The CDR3 loop spans 15 amino acids. Germline V gene sequence: CDR1 SGDLS, CDR2 YYNGEE. This CDR3 reads CASSVSGGRTDTQYF. In nucleotides, the CDR3 is TGTGCCAGCAGCGTTAGCGGAGGGAGGACAGATACGCAGTATTTT.

Regarding this clonotype: A read error may account for a junction end that differs from germline. The chain combines TRBV19 with TRBJ1-5; maybe TRBD1 (6 bases). CDR1 LNHDA and CDR2 SQIVND come from the germline V gene (reference sequence). The CDR3 has 15 amino acids. DNA of the CDR3: TGTGCCAGTATTGACAGGCCGAATAGCAATCAGCTCCAGCATTTT. Translation gives CASIDRPNSNQLQHF.

This clonotype came up many times. CDR3 sequence: CASSLGGSSEQYF. CDR3 sequence (DNA): TGTGCCAGCAGTTTGGGAGGGTCTAGCGAGCAGTACTTC. The chain links TRBV27 to TRBJ2-7, with 7 bases identical to TRBD2. Germline V gives CDR1 MNHEY, CDR2 SMNVEV (reference sequence). The trim removed 3 bases at V and 6 bases at J, leaving 5 bases unmatched. The CDR3 is 13 amino acids.

A note on this clonotype: It may be a read error: a sequence one base away is much more abundant. This chain connects TRBV11-2 to TRBJ2-7, with 10 bases lining up with TRBD2. The DNA matches TRBJ2-1 better at its end, which makes the J call doubtful. Germline values: CDR1 SGHAT, CDR2 FQNNGV. The CDR3 runs 14 residues. The CDR3 sequence is CASSFGLAAYEQFF. CDR3 sequence (DNA): TGTGCCAGCAGCTTCGGACTAGCGGCATACGAGCAGTTCTTC.

This clonotype was found a few times. The chain uses TRBV7-9 and TRBJ2-7; maybe TRBD1 (5 bases). Germline-derived CDR1 and CDR2 are SEHNR and FQNEAQ (reference sequence). CDR3 length: 15 amino acids. The V and J ends lost 1 base and 2 bases respectively, with 12 bases between them. As DNA, the CDR3 is TGTGCCAGCAGCTTAGAGATAGGGGTTCCCTACGAGCAGTACTTC. It codes for CASSLEIGVPYEQYF.

This clonotype was counted a few times. The chain carries TRBV24-1 and TRBJ2-1, with TRBD2 matching over 11 bases. This CDR3 spans 15 amino acids. The ends lost 4 bases at V and 8 bases at J; junction bases unmatched: 6. Looked up from germline, CDR1 is KGHDR and CDR2 is SFDVKD. The CDR3: CATSERLAGSYEQFF. In DNA form, the CDR3 reads TGTGCCACCAGTGAGCGACTAGCGGGATCCTATGAGCAGTTCTTC.

The chain carries TRBV7-9 and TRBJ2-5; TRBD2 agrees at 8 bases. This CDR3 region has 17 residues. Germline CDR1 SEHNR, CDR2 FQNEAQ (reference sequence). Trimming at V came to 2 bases and at J to 1 base, leaving 9 bases not matched to a gene. Here the CDR3 reads CASSLRGSGSLQETQYF. The CDR3 DNA is TGTGCCAGCAGCTTAAGGGGAAGCGGGAGCCTCCAAGAGACCCAGTACTTC.

The CDR3 DNA follows: TGTGCCAGCAGCGTAGAGGTAGCGGGAAGGAATGAGCAGTTCTTC. Protein: CASSVEVAGRNEQFF. V is TRBV9 and J is TRBJ2-1; 8 nucleotides align to TRBD2. After removal of 0 bases from V and 7 bases from J, the junction contained 6 bases not matched to a gene. CDR3 length: 15 residues. Per the germline V gene, CDR1 is SGDLS and CDR2 is YYNGEE.

This clonotype has more than one count but fewer than ten. The V call is TRBV28, the J call TRBJ1-5, with D tentatively TRBD1 (6 bases). Trimming stripped 6 bases from V and 3 bases from J, with 18 bases between. The CDR3 contains 16 residues. Germline assignment: CDR1 MDHEN and CDR2 SYDVKM. CDR3 sequence (DNA): TGTGCCAGCAGCCGCGGGGAGGGGGGCCTCAATCAGCCCCAGCATTTT. It codes for CASSRGEGGLNQPQHF.

This clonotype has just a few counts. The chain is built from TRBV6-1 and TRBJ2-6; TRBD2 aligns across 13 bases. This CDR3 spans 17 amino acids. With 7 bases clipped from V and 0 bases from J, the junction kept 3 bases outside the gene matches. The germline V gene encodes CDR1 MNHNS and CDR2 SASEGT. In DNA form, the CDR3 reads TGTGCCAGCAACAGACTAGCGGGAGGCTCTGGGGCCAACGTCCTGACTTTC. Translated, it gives CASNRLAGGSGANVLTF.

This chain uses TRBV27 with TRBJ2-3; 7 bases are a match to TRBD2. Germline V gene data show CDR1 as MNHEY and CDR2 as SMNVEV (reference sequence). CDR3 length equals 15 residues. The V gene end was trimmed by 0 bases and the J gene end by 10 bases; junction bases not matched to a gene: 10. The DNA for the CDR3 is TGTGCCAGCAGTTTATCCGGTCCCCGGGGGGATGCGCAGTATTTT. Translation: CASSLSGPRGDAQYF.

The chain carries TRBV20-1 and TRBJ2-7, with D maybe TRBD2 (5 bases). Germline CDR1 is DFQATT and CDR2 is SNEGSKA (reference sequence). Trimming removed 3 bases at V and 4 bases at J, with 7 bases between. The CDR3 loop spans 11 amino acids. In DNA, the CDR3 is TGCAGTGCTAGCGCGGGTTACGAGCAGTACTTC. Residues: CSASAGYEQYF.

This clonotype showed up just a few times. One junction end disagrees with the germline gene, perhaps due to a read error. The chain has TRBV6-2 or TRBV6-3 and TRBJ2-1, with 9 bases that match TRBD2. The CDR3 is made up of 14 amino acids. Germline CDR1 MNHEY, CDR2 SVGEGT. CDR3 residues: CAGSPAGGHNEQFF. The CDR3 nucleotides read TGTGCCGGCAGCCCAGCGGGAGGCCACAATGAGCAGTTCTTC.

This clonotype was counted ten times or more. This chain connects TRBV11-2 to TRBJ2-5; D is ambiguous. V was pared by 1 base and J by 2 bases, with 5 bases between. The CDR3 is 13 amino acids. In germline, CDR1 is SGHAT, CDR2 FQNNGV. The CDR3 DNA sequence: TGTGCCAGCAGCTTAGCTGTTCAAGAGACCCAGTACTTC. Its protein is CASSLAVQETQYF.

This clonotype was recorded at least ten times. The chain links TRBV12-3 or TRBV12-4 to TRBJ2-1; D remains unclear. V dropped 2 bases and J dropped 5 bases, with 7 bases sitting between them. CDR3 length equals 13 residues. The CDR3 DNA follows: TGTGCCAGCAGTTTAACGGCGAACAATGAGCAGTTCTTC. Residues: CASSLTANNEQFF.

This chain uses TRBV6-2 or TRBV6-3 with TRBJ2-1, with 8 positions matching TRBD1. The CDR3 has 17 residues. Per germline, CDR1 MNHEY and CDR2 SVGEGT. The V gene end was trimmed by 6 bases and the J gene end by 4 bases; junction bases not matched to a gene: 14. The CDR3 region has the DNA TGTGCCAGCAGCCTTACCCTAGGACAGGGAACATACAATGAGCAGTTCTTC. Protein product: CASSLTLGQGTYNEQFF.

The rearrangement joins TRBV12-3 or TRBV12-4 to TRBJ2-5; no definite D call. There are 14 residues in the CDR3. V lost 6 bases, J lost 1 base, and 12 bases lay in between. DNA of the CDR3: TGTGCCAGCAGACCTGGAGTATCCCAAGAGACCCAGTACTTC. Its protein is CASRPGVSQETQYF.

Ten or more counts support this clonotype. The gene calls are TRBV5-1 and TRBJ1-1; 10 bases line up with TRBD1. J lost 5 bases, V lost 3 bases, and 7 bases had no gene match. This CDR3 contains 15 residues. CDR1 and CDR2 (germline): SGHRS, YFSETQ. CDR3 sequence reads: CASSWGQGRSTEAFF. As DNA, the CDR3 is TGCGCCAGCAGCTGGGGACAGGGGAGGAGTACTGAAGCTTTCTTT. Full variable domain (rest looked up from reference TRBV5-1 and TRBJ1-1): KAGVTQTPRYLIKTRGQQVTLSCSPISGHRSVSWYQQTPGQGLQFLFEYFSETQRNKGNFPGRFSGRQFSNSRSEMNVSTLELGDSALYLCASSWGQGRSTEAFFGQGTRLTVV.

This chain connects TRBV12-3 or TRBV12-4 to TRBJ2-7; D gene uncertain. V was clipped by 2 bases and J by 0 bases, with 17 bases between them. This CDR3 has 17 amino acids. CDR3 sequence: CASSLTPDFNPSYEQYF. The CDR3 DNA reads as TGTGCCAGCAGTTTAACCCCCGACTTCAACCCCTCCTACGAGCAGTACTTC.

This clonotype was counted only a few times. This chain connects TRBV3-1 to TRBJ2-3, with D possibly being TRBD2 (6 bases). The germline CDR1 and CDR2 sequences are LGHDT and YNNKEL (reference sequence). The CDR3 is made up of 18 amino acids. With 1 base removed from V and 0 bases from J, the gap between germline ends came to 17 bases. CDR3 nucleotide sequence: TGTGCCAGCAGCCAAGGGCTGGTCTTCGGGAGTAGCACAGATACGCAGTATTTT. Amino acids: CASSQGLVFGSSTDTQYF.

This clonotype was found many times. V usage is TRBV29-1 and J usage is TRBJ2-1; D possibly corresponds to TRBD2 (6 bases). The CDR3 totals 14 residues. Deletions cut 3 bases from V and 4 bases from J, with 13 bases between. Germline CDR1 SQVTM, CDR2 ANQGSEA. CDR3 coding DNA: TGCAGCGTTGATTCTGGGACTGGGTACAATGAGCAGTTCTTC. Residues: CSVDSGTGYNEQFF.

This clonotype has ten or more counts. The chain has TRBV5-1 and TRBJ1-1, with TRBD1 matching 11 bases. Germline V gene lookup returns CDR1 SGHRS and CDR2 YFSETQ. With V trimmed by 2 bases and J by 4 bases, 7 bases remained unmatched. The CDR3 is made up of 16 amino acids. The CDR3 reads CASSFGQGALGTEAFF. The CDR3 region has the DNA TGCGCCAGCAGCTTTGGACAGGGGGCGCTGGGCACTGAAGCTTTCTTT.

This clonotype occurred a few times. V is TRBV11-2 and J is TRBJ2-4; tentative D call: TRBD2 (7 bases). V dropped 8 bases and J dropped 2 bases, with 19 bases sitting between them. CDR1 SGHAT and CDR2 FQNNGV come from the germline V gene. The CDR3 is made up of 16 amino acids. The CDR3 region is CASEGLGGRSKNIQYF. In DNA form, the CDR3 reads TGTGCCAGCGAGGGGTTGGGGGGGCGATCCAAAAACATTCAGTACTTC.

A few counts support this clonotype. This chain links TRBV29-1 with TRBJ1-2; the match to TRBD1 covers 7 bases. Germline-derived CDR1 and CDR2 are SQVTM and ANQGSEA. Trimming removed 4 bases from V and 5 bases from J; junction bases left unmatched: 10. The CDR3 length is 14 residues. CDR3 sequence (DNA): TGCAGCGTTGTGGGTGGGACAGTCTATTATGGCTACACCTTC. Translation gives CSVVGGTVYYGYTF.

In its sample, this clonotype was seen many times. V usage is TRBV3-1 and J usage is TRBJ2-3, with unresolved D. The CDR3 extends over 15 amino acids. The germline V and J ends were trimmed by 0 bases and 5 bases, with 12 bases remaining between them. Germline V gene sequence: CDR1 LGHDT, CDR2 YNNKEL (reference sequence). The CDR3 DNA reads TGTGCCAGCAGCCAAGATTTTGCTCCGAGAGATACGCAGTATTTT. Its protein product is CASSQDFAPRDTQYF.

This clonotype was picked up one time. A much bigger clone sits one base away, suggesting this may be a read error. V is TRBV6-2 or TRBV6-3 and J is TRBJ1-5; TRBD1 aligns across 9 bases. This CDR3 contains 14 residues. Germline assignment: CDR1 MNHEY and CDR2 SVGEGT. CDR3 nucleotides: TGTGCCAGCAGGGAGGGACAGGGCTTTCAGTCCCAGCATTTT. Its translation is CASREGQGFQSQHF.

The chain recombines TRBV13 with TRBJ2-3; 7 nucleotides agree with TRBD1. In germline, CDR1 is PRHDT, CDR2 FYEKMQ (reference sequence). The CDR3 loop spans 15 amino acids. The ends lost 4 bases at V and 6 bases at J; junction bases unmatched: 10. The CDR3 protein is CASSSPGTAGDTQYF. The CDR3 DNA is TGTGCCAGCAGCTCCCCCGGGACAGCCGGGGATACGCAGTATTTT.